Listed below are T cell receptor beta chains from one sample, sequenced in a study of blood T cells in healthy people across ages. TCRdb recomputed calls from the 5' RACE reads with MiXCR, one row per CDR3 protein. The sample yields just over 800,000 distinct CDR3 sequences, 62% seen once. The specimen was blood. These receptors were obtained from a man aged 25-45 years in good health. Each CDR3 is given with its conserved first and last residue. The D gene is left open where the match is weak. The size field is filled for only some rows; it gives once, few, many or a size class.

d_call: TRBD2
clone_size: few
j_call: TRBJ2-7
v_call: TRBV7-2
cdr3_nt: TGTGCCAGCACCACCATCGCGGGGGGGCTTAACGAGCAGTACTTC
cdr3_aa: CASTTIAGGLNEQYF

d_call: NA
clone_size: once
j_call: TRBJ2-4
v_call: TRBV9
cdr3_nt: TGTGCCAGCAGCTCGCCATTAATAGGGGGCAAAAACATTCAGTACTTC
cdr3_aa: CASSSPLIGGKNIQYF

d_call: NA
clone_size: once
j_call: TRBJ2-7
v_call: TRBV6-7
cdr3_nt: TGTGCCAGCAGTTACTCAGGAGACCGCCAAGACTGCGAGCAGTACTTC
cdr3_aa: CASSYSGDRQDCEQYF

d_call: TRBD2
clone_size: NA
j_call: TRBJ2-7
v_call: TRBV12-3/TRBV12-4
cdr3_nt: TGTGCCAGCATGAAAAGCGGGGGGGCTTACGAGCAGTACTTC
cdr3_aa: CASMKSGGAYEQYF

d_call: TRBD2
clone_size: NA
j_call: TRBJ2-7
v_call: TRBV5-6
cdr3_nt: TGTGCCAGCAGCTTCGATCTAGCGGGGGCCCCCCACGAGCAGTACTTC
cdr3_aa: CASSFDLAGAPHEQYF

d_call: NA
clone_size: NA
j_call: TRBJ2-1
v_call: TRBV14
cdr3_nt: TGTGCCAGCAGACTAGGGGGTCCCACCTACAATGAGCAGTTCTTC
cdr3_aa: CASRLGGPTYNEQFF

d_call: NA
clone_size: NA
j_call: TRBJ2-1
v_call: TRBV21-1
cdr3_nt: TGTGCCAGCAGCAACGTCTCCTACAATGAGCAGTTCTTC
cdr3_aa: CASSNVSYNEQFF

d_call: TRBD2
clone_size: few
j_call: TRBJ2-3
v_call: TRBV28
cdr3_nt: TGTGCCAGCTCGACAGCGGGGGCGGGCACAGATACGCAGTATTTT
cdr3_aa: CASSTAGAGTDTQYF

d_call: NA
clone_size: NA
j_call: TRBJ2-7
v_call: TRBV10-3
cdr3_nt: TGTGCCATCAGTGAGTCTGACGGGGACGGTTCCTACGAGCAGTACTTC
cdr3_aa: CAISESDGDGSYEQYF

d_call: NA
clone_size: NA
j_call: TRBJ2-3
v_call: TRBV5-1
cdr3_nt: TGCGCCAGCAGCCCCGGACGGTTAACTAGCACAGATACGCAGTATTTT
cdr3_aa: CASSPGRLTSTDTQYF

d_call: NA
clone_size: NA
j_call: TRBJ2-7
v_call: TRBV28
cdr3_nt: TGTGCCAGCATGGAACTAGGGAGGACCTACGAGCAGTACTTC
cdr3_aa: CASMELGRTYEQYF

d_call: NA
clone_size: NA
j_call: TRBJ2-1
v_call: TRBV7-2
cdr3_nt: TGTGCCAGCAGCTTAGGGGAGGGGGCCCTCATTGTGCAGTTCTTC
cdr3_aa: CASSLGEGALIVQFF

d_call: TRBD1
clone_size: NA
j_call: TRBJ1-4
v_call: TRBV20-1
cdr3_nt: TGCAGTGCTGAGTCCAGGGGGGAAGAAAAACTGTTTTTT
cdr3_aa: CSAESRGEEKLFF

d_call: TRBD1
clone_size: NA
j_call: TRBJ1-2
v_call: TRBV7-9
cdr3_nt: TGTGCCAGCAGCTTGGATGGAAGGACAGGTTCTAACTATGGCTACACCTTC
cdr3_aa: CASSLDGRTGSNYGYTF

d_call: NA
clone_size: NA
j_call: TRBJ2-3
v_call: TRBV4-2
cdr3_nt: TGTGCCAGCAGCCAACCTTCTAGAGGCGATACGCAGTATTTT
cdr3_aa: CASSQPSRGDTQYF

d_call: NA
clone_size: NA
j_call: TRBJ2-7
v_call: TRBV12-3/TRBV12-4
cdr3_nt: TGTGCCAGCAGTTCCAAAAGCTCCTACGAGCAGTACTTC
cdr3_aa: CASSSKSSYEQYF

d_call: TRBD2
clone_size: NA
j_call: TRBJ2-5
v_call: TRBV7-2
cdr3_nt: TGTGCCAGCAGCAGGCCGCGGGGGGTTCAAGAGACCCAGTACTTC
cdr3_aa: CASSRPRGVQETQYF

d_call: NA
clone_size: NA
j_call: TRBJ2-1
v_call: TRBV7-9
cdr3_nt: TGTGCCAGCAGCTTAGGTGCAGGGCTAGGTAATGAGCAGTTCTTC
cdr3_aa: CASSLGAGLGNEQFF

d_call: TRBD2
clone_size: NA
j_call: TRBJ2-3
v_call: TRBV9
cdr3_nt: TGTGCCAGCAGCGTAGGGACTAGCGGGGGAACAGATACGCAGTATTTT
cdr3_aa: CASSVGTSGGTDTQYF

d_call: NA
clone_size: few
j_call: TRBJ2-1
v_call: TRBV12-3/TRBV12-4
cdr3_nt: TGTGCCAGCAGTTTGACGAGGGATGAGCAGTTCTTC
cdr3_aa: CASSLTRDEQFF

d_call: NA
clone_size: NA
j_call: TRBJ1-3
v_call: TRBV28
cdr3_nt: TGTGCCAGCAGTTTCAAGTGGATTAACTCCGGAAACACCATATATTTT
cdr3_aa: CASSFKWINSGNTIYF

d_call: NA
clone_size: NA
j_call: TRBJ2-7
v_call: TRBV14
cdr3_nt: TGTGCCAGCGGCCAATGGTGGGGCGGAGCCTACGAGCAGTACTTC
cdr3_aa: CASGQWWGGAYEQYF

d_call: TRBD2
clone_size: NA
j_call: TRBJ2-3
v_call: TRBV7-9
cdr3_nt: TGTGCCAGCGGCCCTGGACTAGATCAGTCAGATACGCAGTATTTT
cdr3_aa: CASGPGLDQSDTQYF

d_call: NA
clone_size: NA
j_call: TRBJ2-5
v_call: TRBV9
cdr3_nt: TGTGCCAGCAGCCCTTCCCCAGGGGCCCAAGAGACCCAGTACTTC
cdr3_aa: CASSPSPGAQETQYF

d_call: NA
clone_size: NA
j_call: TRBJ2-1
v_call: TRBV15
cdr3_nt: TGTGCCACCAGCCTAAGGGAAGAGGCCTGGCAAGAGCAGTTCTTC
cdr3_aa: CATSLREEAWQEQFF

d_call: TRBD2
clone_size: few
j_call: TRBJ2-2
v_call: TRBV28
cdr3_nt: TGTGCCAGCAGTTTATTCCCTAGCGGGGGCCGGAACACCGGGGAGCTGTTTTTT
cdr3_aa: CASSLFPSGGRNTGELFF

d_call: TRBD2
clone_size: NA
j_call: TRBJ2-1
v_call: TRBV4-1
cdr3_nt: TGCGCCAGCAGCCAAGATAGGCTAGCGGGGGGTTTTGAGCAGTTCTTC
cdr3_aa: CASSQDRLAGGFEQFF

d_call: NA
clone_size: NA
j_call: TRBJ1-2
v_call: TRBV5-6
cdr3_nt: TGTGCCAGCAGCTTGGGACGGCTTAATAACTATGGCTACACCTTC
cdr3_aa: CASSLGRLNNYGYTF

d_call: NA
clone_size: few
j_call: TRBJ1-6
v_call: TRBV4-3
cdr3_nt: TGCGCCAGCAGCCAAGACTACGGGGTTTCACCCCTCCACTTT
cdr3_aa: CASSQDYGVSPLHF

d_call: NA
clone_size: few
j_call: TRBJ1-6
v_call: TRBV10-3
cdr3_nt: TGTGCCATCAGTGATGGGGGACGGAATAATTCACCCCTCCACTTT
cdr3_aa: CAISDGGRNNSPLHF

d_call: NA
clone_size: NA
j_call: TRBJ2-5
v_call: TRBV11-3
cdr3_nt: TGTGCCAGCAGCCCCAATGGACGGAGTCAAGAGACCCAGTACTTC
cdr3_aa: CASSPNGRSQETQYF

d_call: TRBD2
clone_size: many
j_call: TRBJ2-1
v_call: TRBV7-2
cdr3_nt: TGTGCCAGCAGCTTTACTAGCGGGGGGGGCTACAATGAGCAGTTCTTC
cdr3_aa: CASSFTSGGGYNEQFF

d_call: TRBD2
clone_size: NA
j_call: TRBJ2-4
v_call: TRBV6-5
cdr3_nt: TGTGCCAGCAGTCCGGGACTAGCACAAAGGAACATTCAGTACTTC
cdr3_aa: CASSPGLAQRNIQYF

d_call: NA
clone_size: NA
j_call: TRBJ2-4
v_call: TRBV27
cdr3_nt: TGTGCCAGCAGTTTGGCGGCCAAAAACATTCAGTACTTC
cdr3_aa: CASSLAAKNIQYF

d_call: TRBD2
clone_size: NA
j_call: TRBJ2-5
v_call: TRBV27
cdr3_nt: TGTGCCAGCAGTCCTCGAGCGGGGATCCAAGAGACCCAGTACTTC
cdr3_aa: CASSPRAGIQETQYF

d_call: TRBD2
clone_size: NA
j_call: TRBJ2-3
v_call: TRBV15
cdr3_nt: TGTGCCACCACCAAGCGGGGGGAACGCGATACGCAGTATTTT
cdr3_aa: CATTKRGERDTQYF

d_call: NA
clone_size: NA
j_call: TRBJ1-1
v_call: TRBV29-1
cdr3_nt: TGCAGCGTAGGAGACAGCCGAAGCTTGGAAGCTTTCTTT
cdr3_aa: CSVGDSRSLEAFF

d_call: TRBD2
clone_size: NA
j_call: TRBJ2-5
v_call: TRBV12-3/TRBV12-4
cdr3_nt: TGTGCCAGCAGTCAGCTCCTAGCGGGGGGGCGACAAGAGACCCAGTACTTC
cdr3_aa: CASSQLLAGGRQETQYF

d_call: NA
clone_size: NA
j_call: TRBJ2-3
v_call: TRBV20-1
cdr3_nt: TGCAGTGCTAGAGATGCCGGAGGCGGCACAGATACGCAGTATTTT
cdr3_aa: CSARDAGGGTDTQYF

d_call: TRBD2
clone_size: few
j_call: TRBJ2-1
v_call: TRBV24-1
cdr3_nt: TGTGCCACCAGTGATCCCGGACTAGTCTGGGAGCAGTTCTTC
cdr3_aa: CATSDPGLVWEQFF

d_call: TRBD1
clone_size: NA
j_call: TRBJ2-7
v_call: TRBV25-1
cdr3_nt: TGTGCCAGCCACCCCATTGTGAGGACAGGCTTTTCCTACGAGCAGTACTTC
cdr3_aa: CASHPIVRTGFSYEQYF

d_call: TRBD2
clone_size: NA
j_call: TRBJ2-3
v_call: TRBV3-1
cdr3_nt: TGTGCTACCAGTCGGGGGGGAGCCGCAGATACGCAGTATTTT
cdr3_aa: CATSRGGAADTQYF

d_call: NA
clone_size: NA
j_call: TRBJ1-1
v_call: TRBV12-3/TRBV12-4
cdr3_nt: TGTGCCAGCAGTTTCGGGCCGAAAGAAGCTTTCTTT
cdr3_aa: CASSFGPKEAFF

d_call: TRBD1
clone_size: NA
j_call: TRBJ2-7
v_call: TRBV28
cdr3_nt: TGTGCCAGCAGTTTCCGGGACAGGGAGTTACACGAGCAGTACTTC
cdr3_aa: CASSFRDRELHEQYF

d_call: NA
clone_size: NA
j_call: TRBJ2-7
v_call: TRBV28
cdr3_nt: TGTGCCAGCAGCTCGGGGTCGCGGTACTTC
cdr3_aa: CASSSGSRYF

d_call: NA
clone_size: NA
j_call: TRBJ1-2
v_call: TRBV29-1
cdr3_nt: TGCAGCGTTCAGGAGGGCACCGCTCGGGGCTACACCTTC
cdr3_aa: CSVQEGTARGYTF

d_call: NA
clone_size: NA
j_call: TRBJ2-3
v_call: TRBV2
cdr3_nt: TGTGCCACCGCCCAGAACTGGGGGAGCACAGATACGCAGTATTTT
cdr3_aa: CATAQNWGSTDTQYF

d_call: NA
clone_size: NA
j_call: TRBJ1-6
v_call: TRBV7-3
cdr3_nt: TGTGCCAGCAGCTTAAATCTTCCAGGTTCCGGGTCACCCCTCCACTTT
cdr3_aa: CASSLNLPGSGSPLHF

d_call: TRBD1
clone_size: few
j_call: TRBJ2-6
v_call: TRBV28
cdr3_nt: TGTGCCAGCATTGCAGGGGGCTATGGGGCCAACGTCCTGACTTTC
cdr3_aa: CASIAGGYGANVLTF

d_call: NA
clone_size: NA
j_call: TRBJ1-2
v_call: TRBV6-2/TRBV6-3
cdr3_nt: TGTGCCAGCAGTTACTCTGGCAGAAGAGGCTGGGGCTACACCTTC
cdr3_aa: CASSYSGRRGWGYTF